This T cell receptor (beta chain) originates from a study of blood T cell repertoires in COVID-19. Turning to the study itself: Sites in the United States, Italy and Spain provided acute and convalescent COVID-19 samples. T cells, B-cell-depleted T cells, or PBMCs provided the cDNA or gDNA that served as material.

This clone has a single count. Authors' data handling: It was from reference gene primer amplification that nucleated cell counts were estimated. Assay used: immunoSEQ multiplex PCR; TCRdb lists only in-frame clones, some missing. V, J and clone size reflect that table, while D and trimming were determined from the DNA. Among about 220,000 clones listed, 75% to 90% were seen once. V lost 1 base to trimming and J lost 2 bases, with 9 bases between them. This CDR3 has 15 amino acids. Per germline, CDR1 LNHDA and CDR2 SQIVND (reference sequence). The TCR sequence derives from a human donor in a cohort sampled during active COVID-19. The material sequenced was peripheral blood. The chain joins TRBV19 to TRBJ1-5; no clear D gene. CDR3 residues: CASSIGTGGNQPQHF. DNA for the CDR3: TGTGCCAGTAGTATAGGGACGGGAGGCAATCAGCCCCAGCATTTT.